The subject of this entry is one TCR beta chain. These data come from a study of blood T cell repertoires in COVID-19. The protocol was immunoSEQ multiplex PCR, while the TCRdb copy is restricted to in-frame clones and leaves out a portion. This sample carries a few hundred thousand clones, roughly 82% of them seen once, and the ten largest clones take approximately 10%. The sequencing sample was made of peripheral blood. This clonotype was obtained from a man in his fifties with active or convalescent COVID-19.

The CDR3 nucleotides are TGCAGCGTTCTCAGGGGGTCAGGAAACACCATATATTTT. Translated: CSVLRGSGNTIYF. The chain joins TRBV29-1 to TRBJ1-3, with 7 bases fitting TRBD1. The CDR3 extends over 13 amino acids. Germline-derived CDR1 and CDR2 are SQVTM and ANQGSEA. The J segment lost 4 bases and the V segment lost 5 bases, leaving 5 bases of the junction unmatched.